These T cell receptor beta chains were read from a single sample in a study of blood T cell repertoires in COVID-19. Generated by immunoSEQ multiplex PCR, the TCRdb table keeps only in-frame clones and is missing some. The sample holds 240,000 or so clones, roughly 82% seen once. Sequencing input: peripheral blood. These receptors were obtained from a man of 80 years or more with acute or convalescent COVID-19. The CDR3 runs from the conserved cysteine through the conserved F or W. A D gene is named only where the DNA matches it firmly. Size values are once, few and many counts, or a class for expanded clones, and some rows have none.

v_call: TRBV7-3
d_call: NA
j_call: TRBJ2-2
clone_size: few
cdr3_aa: CASSQTARGYPGELFF
cdr3_nt: TGTGCCAGCTCCCAAACCGCTAGGGGGTACCCCGGGGAGCTGTTTTTT

v_call: TRBV11-2
d_call: NA
j_call: TRBJ2-3
clone_size: NA
cdr3_aa: CASSPGVDTDTQYF
cdr3_nt: TGTGCCAGCAGCCCGGGGGTAGACACAGATACGCAGTATTTT

v_call: TRBV19
d_call: NA
j_call: TRBJ1-3
clone_size: few
cdr3_aa: CASSPPGNLLSGNTIYF
cdr3_nt: TGTGCCAGTAGTCCACCAGGGAACCTTCTCTCTGGAAACACCATATATTTT

v_call: TRBV19
d_call: NA
j_call: TRBJ1-2
clone_size: NA
cdr3_aa: CATEGTGINYGYTF
cdr3_nt: TGTGCCACCGAAGGCACAGGGATAAACTATGGCTACACCTTC

v_call: TRBV7-2
d_call: NA
j_call: TRBJ2-4
clone_size: once
cdr3_aa: CASSSPTGIGIQYF
cdr3_nt: TGTGCCAGCAGCTCGCCGACCGGGATAGGCATTCAGTACTTC

v_call: TRBV19
d_call: TRBD1
j_call: TRBJ1-4
clone_size: NA
cdr3_aa: CASRRGQGGGNEKLFF
cdr3_nt: TGTGCCAGTAGGCGGGGACAGGGTGGTGGTAATGAAAAACTGTTTTTT

v_call: TRBV6-1
d_call: TRBD1
j_call: TRBJ1-1
clone_size: NA
cdr3_aa: CASSEWSRQGGTEAFF
cdr3_nt: TGTGCCAGCAGTGAATGGTCGCGGCAGGGGGGCACTGAAGCTTTCTTT

v_call: TRBV5-1
d_call: NA
j_call: TRBJ2-2
clone_size: NA
cdr3_aa: CASSLEQTNTGELFF
cdr3_nt: TGCGCCAGCAGCTTGGAACAGACGAACACCGGGGAGCTGTTTTTT

v_call: TRBV19
d_call: TRBD2
j_call: TRBJ2-7
clone_size: NA
cdr3_aa: CASSIRLADEQYF
cdr3_nt: TGTGCCAGTAGTATTAGGCTAGCGGACGAGCAGTACTTC

v_call: TRBV5-6
d_call: NA
j_call: TRBJ2-1
clone_size: NA
cdr3_aa: CASSLDLEGYNEQFF
cdr3_nt: TGTGCCAGCAGCCTAGACCTAGAAGGCTACAATGAGCAGTTCTTC

v_call: TRBV28
d_call: NA
j_call: TRBJ2-6
clone_size: NA
cdr3_aa: CASRKQGGAGANVLTF
cdr3_nt: TGTGCCAGCCGAAAACAGGGAGGGGCTGGGGCCAACGTCCTGACTTTC

v_call: TRBV15
d_call: NA
j_call: TRBJ2-7
clone_size: NA
cdr3_aa: CATSRDGVYEQYF
cdr3_nt: TGTGCCACCAGCAGAGACGGGGTCTACGAGCAGTACTTC

v_call: TRBV11-3
d_call: TRBD1
j_call: TRBJ2-4
clone_size: NA
cdr3_aa: CASSPGQGRTGDIQYF
cdr3_nt: TGTGCCAGCAGCCCGGGCCAGGGGAGAACAGGGGACATTCAGTACTTC

v_call: TRBV29-1
d_call: NA
j_call: TRBJ2-2
clone_size: NA
cdr3_aa: CSARDTGELFF
cdr3_nt: TGCAGCGCCCGGGACACCGGGGAGCTGTTTTTT

v_call: TRBV18
d_call: NA
j_call: TRBJ1-1
clone_size: NA
cdr3_aa: CASSPWGDRAEAFF
cdr3_nt: TGTGCCAGCTCACCATGGGGGGATCGGGCTGAAGCTTTCTTT

v_call: TRBV28
d_call: NA
j_call: TRBJ2-7
clone_size: NA
cdr3_aa: CASSTGSGEQYF
cdr3_nt: TGTGCCAGCAGTACAGGGTCGGGCGAGCAGTACTTC

v_call: TRBV28
d_call: TRBD1
j_call: TRBJ1-2
clone_size: NA
cdr3_aa: CASSRDRVGYTF
cdr3_nt: TGTGCCAGCAGTAGGGACAGGGTTGGCTACACCTTC

v_call: TRBV7-2
d_call: NA
j_call: TRBJ1-2
clone_size: NA
cdr3_aa: CASSSGVVVLRDGYTF
cdr3_nt: TGTGCCAGCAGCTCAGGGGTAGTCGTTTTGAGGGATGGCTACACCTTC

v_call: TRBV19
d_call: NA
j_call: TRBJ1-1
clone_size: NA
cdr3_aa: CASKRQMNTEAFF
cdr3_nt: TGTGCCAGTAAGCGACAGATGAACACTGAAGCTTTCTTT

v_call: TRBV4-2
d_call: NA
j_call: TRBJ2-1
clone_size: NA
cdr3_aa: CASSPGTRADPYNEQFF
cdr3_nt: TGTGCCAGCAGCCCAGGAACAAGAGCGGACCCTTACAATGAGCAGTTCTTC

v_call: TRBV6-5
d_call: TRBD2
j_call: TRBJ2-2
clone_size: NA
cdr3_aa: CASSYAGVGTGELFF
cdr3_nt: TGTGCCAGCAGTTACGCGGGAGTGGGAACCGGGGAGCTGTTTTTT

v_call: TRBV5-4
d_call: TRBD1
j_call: TRBJ1-2
clone_size: once
cdr3_aa: CASSLETGGDGYTF
cdr3_nt: TGTGCCAGCAGCTTGGAGACAGGGGGAGATGGCTACACCTTC

v_call: TRBV19
d_call: TRBD2
j_call: TRBJ2-1
clone_size: NA
cdr3_aa: CASNRGLAGGVGEQFF
cdr3_nt: TGTGCCAGTAATCGGGGACTAGCGGGAGGGGTAGGTGAGCAGTTCTTC

v_call: TRBV6-2/TRBV6-3
d_call: TRBD1
j_call: TRBJ2-2
clone_size: NA
cdr3_aa: CASSYTTGTGGLNTGELFF
cdr3_nt: TGTGCCAGCAGTTACACAACCGGGACAGGGGGCCTGAACACCGGGGAGCTGTTTTTT

v_call: TRBV28
d_call: TRBD2
j_call: TRBJ2-3
clone_size: NA
cdr3_aa: CASRAPAGGPADTQYF
cdr3_nt: TGTGCCAGCAGGGCCCCAGCGGGAGGGCCGGCAGATACGCAGTATTTT

v_call: TRBV3-1/TRBV3-2
d_call: TRBD1
j_call: TRBJ1-2
clone_size: NA
cdr3_aa: CASSPTGQSGYTF
cdr3_nt: TGTGCCAGCAGCCCGACAGGGCAGTCTGGCTACACCTTC

v_call: TRBV29-1
d_call: NA
j_call: TRBJ1-2
clone_size: NA
cdr3_aa: CSVEDGTGFGYTF
cdr3_nt: TGCAGCGTTGAAGATGGTACAGGGTTTGGCTACACCTTC

v_call: TRBV4-3
d_call: NA
j_call: TRBJ2-5
clone_size: NA
cdr3_aa: CASSQDFASSTYQETQYF
cdr3_nt: TGCGCCAGCAGCCAAGATTTTGCCTCGAGCACGTACCAAGAGACCCAGTACTTC

v_call: TRBV7-3
d_call: NA
j_call: TRBJ1-3
clone_size: NA
cdr3_aa: CASSTGSSGNTIYF
cdr3_nt: TGTGCCAGCAGCACAGGGTCGTCCGGAAACACCATATATTTT

v_call: TRBV2
d_call: TRBD1
j_call: TRBJ1-4
clone_size: NA
cdr3_aa: CASRQGAGEKLFF
cdr3_nt: TGTGCCAGCAGACAGGGGGCGGGAGAAAAACTGTTTTTT

v_call: TRBV18
d_call: NA
j_call: TRBJ1-2
clone_size: NA
cdr3_aa: CASSARTDPYGYTF
cdr3_nt: TGTGCCAGCTCAGCCAGGACAGACCCCTATGGCTACACCTTC

v_call: TRBV19
d_call: NA
j_call: TRBJ1-1
clone_size: few
cdr3_aa: CASRRGGDTEAFF
cdr3_nt: TGTGCCAGTAGGAGGGGGGGGGACACTGAAGCTTTCTTT

v_call: TRBV6-5
d_call: NA
j_call: TRBJ1-4
clone_size: NA
cdr3_aa: CASSPPRLEKLFF
cdr3_nt: TGTGCCAGCAGTCCCCCGCGACTTGAAAAACTGTTTTTT

v_call: TRBV5-1
d_call: TRBD1
j_call: TRBJ1-6
clone_size: NA
cdr3_aa: CASSGGQNNSPLHF
cdr3_nt: TGCGCCAGCAGCGGGGGACAGAATAATTCACCCCTCCACTTT

v_call: TRBV28
d_call: NA
j_call: TRBJ1-1
clone_size: NA
cdr3_aa: CASRVGQTNTEAFF
cdr3_nt: TGTGCCAGCAGGGTCGGACAGACCAACACTGAAGCTTTCTTT

v_call: TRBV3-1/TRBV3-2
d_call: TRBD1
j_call: TRBJ1-5
clone_size: NA
cdr3_aa: CASSQGEGGNDRNQPQHF
cdr3_nt: TGTGCCAGCAGCCAAGGGGAAGGGGGCAACGACAGAAATCAGCCCCAGCATTTT

v_call: TRBV24-1
d_call: NA
j_call: TRBJ1-2
clone_size: NA
cdr3_aa: CATSSSGTTNYGYTF
cdr3_nt: TGTGCCACCTCCAGTTCCGGGACAACTAACTATGGCTACACCTTC

v_call: TRBV6-5
d_call: TRBD1
j_call: TRBJ1-2
clone_size: NA
cdr3_aa: CASVPGTGALYGYTF
cdr3_nt: TGTGCCAGCGTCCCGGGGACAGGGGCCCTCTATGGCTACACCTTC

v_call: TRBV25-1
d_call: TRBD2
j_call: TRBJ2-1
clone_size: NA
cdr3_aa: CASSELGERGTNNEQFF
cdr3_nt: TGTGCCAGCAGTGAATTGGGGGAGCGGGGGACTAACAATGAGCAGTTCTTC

v_call: TRBV20-1
d_call: TRBD1
j_call: TRBJ2-2
clone_size: NA
cdr3_aa: CSASPWDRGLTGELFF
cdr3_nt: TGCAGTGCTAGTCCCTGGGACAGGGGGCTTACCGGGGAGCTGTTTTTT

v_call: TRBV5-5
d_call: NA
j_call: TRBJ2-7
clone_size: NA
cdr3_aa: CASREGYAGDEQYF
cdr3_nt: TGTGCCAGCAGGGAGGGGTACGCAGGTGACGAGCAGTACTTC

v_call: TRBV5-1
d_call: TRBD1
j_call: TRBJ2-6
clone_size: NA
cdr3_aa: CASSSGQGRAGANVLTF
cdr3_nt: TGCGCCAGCAGCTCTGGACAGGGCAGGGCTGGGGCCAACGTCCTGACTTTC

v_call: TRBV2
d_call: NA
j_call: TRBJ1-6
clone_size: few
cdr3_aa: CASSVQVLSSYNSPLHF
cdr3_nt: TGTGCCAGCAGTGTCCAGGTTCTGAGCTCCTATAATTCACCCCTCCACTTT

v_call: TRBV27
d_call: NA
j_call: TRBJ2-2
clone_size: NA
cdr3_aa: CASSRELILANTGELFF
cdr3_nt: TGTGCCAGCAGCAGGGAACTAATCCTCGCGAACACCGGGGAGCTGTTTTTT

v_call: TRBV6-5
d_call: NA
j_call: TRBJ1-4
clone_size: NA
cdr3_aa: CASRSRRPNEKLFF
cdr3_nt: TGTGCCAGCAGGTCGAGGAGGCCTAATGAAAAACTGTTTTTT